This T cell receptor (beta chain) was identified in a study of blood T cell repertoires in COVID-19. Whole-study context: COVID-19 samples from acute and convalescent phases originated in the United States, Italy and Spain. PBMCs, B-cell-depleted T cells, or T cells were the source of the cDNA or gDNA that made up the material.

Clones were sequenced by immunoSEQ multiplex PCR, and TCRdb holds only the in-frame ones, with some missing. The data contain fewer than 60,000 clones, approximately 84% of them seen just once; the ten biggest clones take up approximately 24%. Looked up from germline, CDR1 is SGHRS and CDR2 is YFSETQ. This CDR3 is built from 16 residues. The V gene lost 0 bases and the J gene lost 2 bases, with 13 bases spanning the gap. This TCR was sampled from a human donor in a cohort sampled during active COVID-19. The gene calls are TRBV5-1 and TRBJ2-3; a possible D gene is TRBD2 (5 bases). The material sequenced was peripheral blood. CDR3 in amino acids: CASSLASRAVTDTQYF. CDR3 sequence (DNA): TGCGCCAGCAGCTTGGCTTCGCGGGCGGTCACAGATACGCAGTATTTT.